The 22 T cell receptor beta chains reported below all come from one sample, sequenced in a study of beta chain features in type 1 diabetes. General study findings and limits: For Type 1 diabetes patients, all four CD4+ subsets carried TCRB CDR3s that were moderately but significantly shorter.

Expressed TCRB transcripts got sequenced, as all isolated RNA was reverse transcribed. Sequencing was performed with immunoSEQ multiplex PCR; in TCRdb, only in-frame clones are kept and a portion is missing. The table shows approximately 46,000 clones, with about 48% occurring only once. These TCRs are of unknown antigen specificity. The sample was stem cell memory CD4+ T cells from blood. These receptors were taken from a young man with type 1 diabetes.

This clone was counted between two and nine times. The chain uses TRBV19 and TRBJ2-7, with 10 nucleotides matching TRBD1. The CDR3 contains 14 residues. Germline V CDR1 and CDR2: LNHDA, SQIVND (reference sequence). The V segment lost 3 bases and the J segment 4 bases; nucleotides outside the gene matches: 3. CDR3 in DNA: TGTGCCAGTAGTATCCGGGACAGGGGATACGAGCAGTACTTC. Translation gives CASSIRDRGYEQYF.

J is TRBJ2-5 and V is TRBV18; TRBD1 is a possible D gene (6 bases). Trimming cost V 0 bases and J 2 bases, with 10 bases left between them. CDR3 size: 15 residues. Germline V CDR1 and CDR2: KGHSH, LQKENI. Here the CDR3 reads CASSPPQGTQETQYF. CDR3 nucleotide sequence: TGTGCCAGCTCACCACCCCAGGGGACACAAGAGACCCAGTACTTC.

This clone was seen a handful of times. The chain joins TRBV29-1 to TRBJ1-3; D is uncertain. CDR3 length: 12 residues. The V and J ends lost 7 bases and 4 bases respectively, with 11 bases between them. Germline CDR1 reads SQVTM; CDR2 reads ANQGSEA. The CDR3 sequence is CSGRDLGNTIYF. The CDR3, as DNA: TGCAGCGGTCGGGATTTGGGAAACACCATATATTTT. Full variable domain (outside the CDR3, taken from reference TRBV29-1 and TRBJ1-3): SAVISQKPSRDICQRGTSLTIQCQVDSQVTMMFWYRQQPGQSLTLIATANQGSEATYESGFVIDKFPISRPNLTFSTLTVSNMSPEDSSIYLCSGRDLGNTIYFGEGSWLTVV.

This chain links TRBV27 with TRBJ1-1; D may be TRBD1 (5 bases). The CDR3 covers 13 residues. Germline values: CDR1 MNHEY, CDR2 SMNVEV (reference sequence). The germline V and J ends were trimmed by 2 bases and 4 bases, with 8 bases remaining between them. The CDR3 region is CASSLGAFTEAFF. The CDR3 DNA is TGTGCCAGCAGTTTAGGGGCCTTCACTGAAGCTTTCTTT.

V usage is TRBV7-9 and J usage is TRBJ2-1, with 7 nucleotides matching TRBD1. Germline assignment: CDR1 SEHNR and CDR2 FQNEAQ (reference sequence). The CDR3 is made up of 13 amino acids. Germline trimming cut 1 base from V and 8 bases from J; bases unmatched to any gene: 2. CDR3 in amino acids: CASSLDRGYEQFF. CDR3 nucleotides: TGTGCCAGCAGCTTAGACAGGGGCTATGAGCAGTTCTTC.

V and J are TRBV6-5 and TRBJ1-5, with TRBD1 as a possible D gene (5 bases). The CDR3 runs 14 residues. Germline lookup yields CDR1 MNHEY and CDR2 SVGAGI. Between the trimmed V and J ends, which lost 3 bases and 7 bases, there was a span of 13 bases. CDR3 region: CASSYSQGGQPQHF. The CDR3 DNA reads as TGTGCCAGCAGTTATAGCCAGGGAGGGCAGCCCCAGCATTTT.

V is TRBV7-8 and J is TRBJ2-7; 7 bases match TRBD1. The CDR3 has 17 amino acids. V lost 3 bases, J lost 0 bases, and 11 bases stayed unmatched. CDR1 and CDR2 (germline): SGHVS, FQNEAQ. The CDR3, as DNA: TGTGCCAGCAGCTTGCCTGGACCCGGGACAGACTCCTACGAGCAGTACTTC. Amino acids: CASSLPGPGTDSYEQYF.

Written as DNA, the CDR3 is TGTGCCAGCTCACTTGGGACAACCAATGAGCAGTTCTTC. Translation: CASSLGTTNEQFF. This sequence joins TRBV18 and TRBJ2-1; D may be TRBD1 (6 bases). This CDR3 comprises 13 residues. Germline V CDR1 and CDR2: KGHSH, LQKENI. Trimming stripped 4 bases from V and 6 bases from J, with 10 bases between.

This clone was detected a few times. V and J are TRBV18 and TRBJ2-1; 7 bases fit TRBD2. V dropped 3 bases and J dropped 3; count of bases not matched to a gene: 2. CDR3 length equals 14 residues. The germline gives CDR1 KGHSH, CDR2 LQKENI. The CDR3 DNA is TGTGCCAGCTCACCCCTAGCGGACTACAATGAGCAGTTCTTC. This sequence encodes CASSPLADYNEQFF. Full variable domain (remainder filled in from reference TRBV18 and TRBJ2-1): NAGVMQNPRHLVRRRGQEARLRCSPMKGHSHVYWYRQLPEEGLKFMVYLQKENIIDESGMPKERFSAEFPKEGPSILRIQQVVRGDSAAYFCASSPLADYNEQFFGPGTRLTVL.

There are a few counts of this clone. The chain employs TRBV7-9 and TRBJ2-1, with TRBD2 as a possible D gene (7 bases). V gave up 4 bases and J gave up 14 bases, with 12 bases separating them. From germline, CDR1 is SEHNR and CDR2 FQNEAQ (reference sequence). The CDR3 has 11 amino acids. CDR3 region: CASSSGGVEFF. CDR3 bases: TGTGCCAGCAGCTCGGGGGGCGTGGAGTTCTTC. Variable domain in full (rest from reference TRBV7-9 and TRBJ2-1): DTGVSQNPRHKITKRGQNVTFRCDPISEHNRLYWYRQTLGQGPEFLTYFQNEAQLEKSRLLSDRFSAERPKGSFSTLEIQRTEQGDSAMYLCASSSGGVEFFGPGTRLTVL.

The rearrangement links TRBV6-6 to TRBJ2-7; D is perhaps TRBD1 (8 bases). Per the germline V gene, CDR1 is MNHNY and CDR2 is SVGAGI (reference sequence). V was clipped by 10 bases and J by 6 bases, with 22 bases between them. The CDR3 runs 14 residues. CDR3 nucleotides: TGTGCCACATCCAGGGGGCGGGAGTTCGGCGAGCAGTACTTC. Protein sequence: CATSRGREFGEQYF.

This chain joins TRBV29-1 and TRBJ2-7; 8 positions agree with TRBD1. V was clipped by 6 bases and J by 5 bases; unmatched bases: 9. The CDR3 has 13 amino acids. Germline V CDR1 and CDR2: SQVTM, ANQGSEA. DNA for the CDR3: TGCAGCGTCGCCAGGGGGCGATTCAACGAGCAGTACTTC. The encoded protein is CSVARGRFNEQYF.

This rearrangement joins TRBV27 to TRBJ2-7, with 8 nucleotides matching TRBD2. Losses at the gene ends were 6 bases for V and 3 bases for J; bases not matched to a gene: 10. The CDR3 is 15 residues long. The germline gives CDR1 MNHEY, CDR2 SMNVEV (reference sequence). CDR3 DNA sequence: TGTGCCAGCAGGACCCGATCACTAGCGGACTACGAGCAGTACTTC. It codes for CASRTRSLADYEQYF.

This clone was detected a few times. The V gene is TRBV27, the J gene TRBJ2-5, with D perhaps matching TRBD1 (6 bases). The V gene lost 6 bases and the J gene lost 4 bases, with 15 bases spanning the gap. The CDR3 is made up of 14 amino acids. Germline V gives CDR1 MNHEY, CDR2 SMNVEV (reference sequence). CDR3 region: CASRRQGTGETQYF. The CDR3 bases are TGTGCCAGCAGGCGGCAGGGGACCGGAGAGACCCAGTACTTC.

The chain joins TRBV18 to TRBJ1-1; D is perhaps TRBD1 (6 bases). Trimming took off 2 bases at V and 5 bases at J, with 12 bases between the two ends. CDR1 and CDR2 from the germline V gene are KGHSH and LQKENI. The CDR3 runs to 14 residues. DNA for the CDR3: TGTGCCAGCTCACCAACCCAGGGGAAAACTGAAGCTTTCTTT. The encoded protein is CASSPTQGKTEAFF.

This clone has a handful of counts. This rearrangement joins TRBV7-9 to TRBJ2-3; no reliable D call. Germline values: CDR1 SEHNR, CDR2 FQNEAQ (reference sequence). This CDR3 has 16 amino acids. The V end was cut by 2 bases, the J end by 0 bases, with 12 bases between. The CDR3 DNA is TGTGCCAGCAGCTTATCTATTGACACTAGCACAGATACGCAGTATTTT. Protein sequence: CASSLSIDTSTDTQYF.

V usage is TRBV28 and J usage is TRBJ2-7; TRBD2 matches at 8 bases. Germline V gives CDR1 MDHEN, CDR2 SYDVKM. V lost 5 bases, J lost 4 bases, and 16 bases stayed unmatched. The CDR3 is 17 amino acids. The CDR3 DNA reads as TGTGCCAGCAGTCCCGACAAACTTGGTGGCGGGAGGTACGAGCAGTACTTC. Translating gives CASSPDKLGGGRYEQYF.

This clone has a handful of counts. The rearrangement links TRBV19 to TRBJ1-1, with D unresolved. V was cut by 5 bases and J by 0 bases, with 10 bases left in between. Germline values: CDR1 LNHDA, CDR2 SQIVND (reference sequence). The CDR3 is 14 residues long. The CDR3: CASSHQSMNTEAFF. The CDR3 nucleotides are TGTGCCAGTAGTCACCAGTCCATGAACACTGAAGCTTTCTTT.

The chain has TRBV14 and TRBJ2-7; perhaps TRBD2 as D (6 bases). CDR3 length: 15 amino acids. The germline CDR1 and CDR2 sequences are SGHDN and FVKESK. Trimming left V 4 bases short and J 2 bases short, with 15 bases between. The CDR3 spells CASSPRLGVTYEQYF. The CDR3 nucleotides read TGTGCCAGCAGCCCCCGACTAGGGGTCACCTACGAGCAGTACTTC.

The chain joins TRBV6-1 to TRBJ1-1, with D possibly being TRBD1 (6 bases). Between the trimmed V and J ends, which lost 6 bases and 12 bases, there was a span of 17 bases. CDR1 is MNHNS, CDR2 SASEGT, per germline. The CDR3 covers 12 residues. The DNA for the CDR3 is TGTGCCAGCAGACAGGGTTGGGCGCGTACTTTCTTT. Translating gives CASRQGWARTFF.

This clone occurred a few times. This chain uses TRBV29-1 with TRBJ2-1, with 8 nucleotides matching TRBD2. The CDR3 consists of 16 residues. The junction had 6 bases not matched to a gene; V was cut back by 1 base and J by 1 base. Germline V lookup: CDR1 SQVTM, CDR2 ANQGSEA. The CDR3 protein is CSVEGSTSGSYNEQFF. The DNA for the CDR3 is TGCAGCGTTGAAGGAAGTACTAGCGGATCCTACAATGAGCAGTTCTTC.

The chain joins TRBV5-1 to TRBJ2-3; D is perhaps TRBD1 (5 bases). The V gene's germline CDR1 is SGHRS and CDR2 YFSETQ. V was pared by 4 bases and J by 0 bases, with 15 bases between. The CDR3 spans 16 residues. CDR3 residues: CASSIGSTESTDTQYF. The DNA of the CDR3 is TGCGCCAGCAGCATAGGATCGACAGAAAGCACAGATACGCAGTATTTT. Drawing the rest from reference TRBV5-1 and TRBJ2-3, the complete variable domain is KAGVTQTPRYLIKTRGQQVTLSCSPISGHRSVSWYQQTPGQGLQFLFEYFSETQRNKGNFPGRFSGRQFSNSRSEMNVSTLELGDSALYLCASSIGSTESTDTQYFGPGTRLTVL.